This TCR beta chain was sequenced during a study of blood T cell repertoires in COVID-19 (dated by TCRdb to 2018 to 2020). Context from the whole study: Collaborator samples came from the United States, Italy and Spain and covered acute and convalescent phases of COVID-19. The material from the prospective study consisted of cDNA or gDNA derived from T cells, B-cell-depleted T cells, or PBMCs. The dataset comprised deeply sampled blood TCRbeta repertoires from subjects exposed to, actively infected with, or recovered from COVID-19. The repertoires were made available in a free public database intended to serve as a resource for research on the immune response to SARS-CoV-2. Samples came from the ongoing ImmuneRACE study (first 160 participants) plus 1,254 subjects from 6 global collaborators. Sample metadata almost always included a de-identified subject ID, COVID-19 status, age in years and sex. HLA class I and class II types, where available, came from metadata supplied by the sample provider rather than from assay-based typing.

What the research found in general, with its limitations: The quantity of clinical and demographic metadata differed by source and by participant and was supplied without curation.

This clone was detected only once. Its antigen has not been determined. Base quality data are lacking; no much larger clone is found one base away. Counted from cysteine to phenylalanine, this CDR3 has 15 amino acids. Only the CDR3 region is kept as DNA, spanning 45 bases read in frame from base 1. According to the germline V gene, CDR1 reads SGDLS and CDR2 reads YYNGEE. The junction shows trimming of 3 bases on V and 2 bases on J, plus 12 bases between the germline ends. Whole blood was collected in K2EDTA tubes by collaborating institutions according to the institutions' own protocols. For TCRbeta analysis, collaborators shipped samples as frozen whole blood, isolated PBMCs, or DNA extracted from either of those sample types. TCRbeta CDR3 regions were amplified from genomic DNA using the immunoSEQ Assay, a bias-controlled multiplex PCR. In the paper's pipeline: Within the assay, amplification of reference gene primers was used to estimate how many nucleated cells each sample contained. To quantify the absolute abundance of each unique TCRbeta CDR3 rearrangement, sequence reads were collapsed and filtered. For each sample, productive Simpson clonality was calculated as the square root of Simpson's diversity index over productive rearrangements. What TCRdb holds here is the immuneACCESS table cut down to in-frame rearrangements. Part of the clones is not present; checked against another copy, under half of the missing clones reflect an unresolved V gene, and the others are unexplained. The V and J calls and clone size are taken from that table; D and trimming were inferred from the DNA. The sample has around 300,000 clones on record, 88% of them singletons. Together, the top ten hold less than 10% of the sample.

The rearranged chain carries TRBV9 and TRBJ1-5, with a tentative D gene TRBD1 over 6 matching bases. The source of this sequence is a young man with active or convalescent COVID-19. The sequenced material came from peripheral blood. In nucleotides, the sequence is TGTGCCAGCAGCGCACAGGGTTGGGGCAATCAGCCCCAGCATTTT. This is translated as CASSAQGWGNQPQHF.